The rows below give T cell receptor beta chains drawn from one sample of a study of CD8+ T cells in alopecia areata. The repertoire was sequenced with immunoSEQ multiplex PCR; TCRdb's copy has only in-frame clones and lacks some. The sample consists of 110,000 to 150,000 clones, about 60% of them appearing once. Sequencing used CD4+ T cells sorted from blood, obtained at week 0. These receptors all stem from a human donor with alopecia areata. CDR3s include the opening cysteine and the closing phenylalanine or tryptophan. A D gene is named only where the DNA matches it firmly. The size entry is marked missing in some rows and otherwise reads once, few, many or a size class.

d_gene: -; abundance: -; j_gene: TRBJ2-5; v_gene: TRBV29-1; CDR3nt: TGCAGCGTTGAGACCCAGTACTTC; CDR3aa: CSVETQYF
d_gene: TRBD1; abundance: -; j_gene: TRBJ1-2; v_gene: TRBV2; CDR3nt: TGTGCCAGCAGGGACTTCGAGGACAGGGGGATTGGCTACACCTTC; CDR3aa: CASRDFEDRGIGYTF
d_gene: -; abundance: once; j_gene: TRBJ2-3; v_gene: TRBV29-1; CDR3nt: TGCAGCGTTGTTATTAGCACAGATACGCAGTATTTT; CDR3aa: CSVVISTDTQYF
d_gene: TRBD1; abundance: -; j_gene: TRBJ2-3; v_gene: TRBV29-1; CDR3nt: TGCAGCGTTGAGGGGACAGGGATCTTGGGAGATACGCAGTATTTT; CDR3aa: CSVEGTGILGDTQYF
d_gene: -; abundance: -; j_gene: TRBJ2-5; v_gene: TRBV29-1; CDR3nt: TGCAGCGTTGAGGGGGGATCCGAGACCCAGTACTTC; CDR3aa: CSVEGGSETQYF
d_gene: -; abundance: -; j_gene: TRBJ2-2; v_gene: TRBV15; CDR3nt: TGTGCCACCAGCAGAGACAGAGCCGGGGAGCTGTTTTTT; CDR3aa: CATSRDRAGELFF
d_gene: -; abundance: few; j_gene: TRBJ1-1; v_gene: TRBV19; CDR3nt: TGTGCCAGTAGTCGGACCAACGTTGGTACTGAAGCTTTCTTT; CDR3aa: CASSRTNVGTEAFF
d_gene: -; abundance: -; j_gene: TRBJ1-1; v_gene: TRBV4-3; CDR3nt: TGCGCCAGCAGCCAAGTAGGGGCGCAGGGTGAAGCTTTCTTT; CDR3aa: CASSQVGAQGEAFF
d_gene: TRBD2; abundance: -; j_gene: TRBJ2-7; v_gene: TRBV6-5; CDR3nt: TGTGCCAGCAGTTACCGGGGGGGGGTTAAAGCCTACGAGCAGTACTTC; CDR3aa: CASSYRGGVKAYEQYF
d_gene: TRBD1; abundance: -; j_gene: TRBJ1-6; v_gene: TRBV30; CDR3nt: TGTGCCTGGAGTCTCCGGGACAGGGCGGGAGCCCTCCACTTT; CDR3aa: CAWSLRDRAGALHF
d_gene: TRBD2; abundance: -; j_gene: TRBJ2-3; v_gene: TRBV7-8; CDR3nt: TGTGCCAGCAGCCGGGGGGTAGCCGCAGATACGCAGTATTTT; CDR3aa: CASSRGVAADTQYF
d_gene: -; abundance: -; j_gene: TRBJ2-5; v_gene: TRBV9; CDR3nt: TGTGCCAGCAGCGTACCCGGGGAAGAGACCCAGTACTTC; CDR3aa: CASSVPGEETQYF
d_gene: -; abundance: -; j_gene: TRBJ2-7; v_gene: TRBV7-2; CDR3nt: TGTGCCAGCAGCTTAAAGGGGAGTCCAAGCTACGAGCAGTACTTC; CDR3aa: CASSLKGSPSYEQYF
d_gene: -; abundance: few; j_gene: TRBJ1-4; v_gene: TRBV29-1; CDR3nt: TGCAGCGGGCGTCGGGCAGGGCGAGAAAAACTGTTTTTT; CDR3aa: CSGRRAGREKLFF
d_gene: -; abundance: -; j_gene: TRBJ2-1; v_gene: TRBV5-7; CDR3nt: TGTGCCAGCCTGGGAGGGGGCAATGAGCAGTTCTTC; CDR3aa: CASLGGGNEQFF
d_gene: -; abundance: -; j_gene: TRBJ1-5; v_gene: TRBV4-3; CDR3nt: TGCGCCAGCAGCCAGGATAATCTGGCTAATCAGCCCCAGCATTTT; CDR3aa: CASSQDNLANQPQHF
d_gene: -; abundance: -; j_gene: TRBJ2-4; v_gene: TRBV6-5; CDR3nt: TGTGCCAGCAGTTACTCAGCGGGGCAGGGGGCGAACATTCAGTACTTC; CDR3aa: CASSYSAGQGANIQYF
d_gene: TRBD2; abundance: few; j_gene: TRBJ2-1; v_gene: TRBV5-1; CDR3nt: TGCGCCAGCAGCTCAGCGGGGTCGACCTACAATGAGCAGTTCTTC; CDR3aa: CASSSAGSTYNEQFF
d_gene: TRBD1; abundance: -; j_gene: TRBJ2-7; v_gene: TRBV2; CDR3nt: TGTGCCAGCAGCCACCCTCCGGGACAGGGTCTCAACGAGCAGTACTTC; CDR3aa: CASSHPPGQGLNEQYF
d_gene: -; abundance: once; j_gene: TRBJ1-5; v_gene: TRBV29-1; CDR3nt: TGCAGCGCTCGTAATAGCAATCAGCCCCAGCATTTT; CDR3aa: CSARNSNQPQHF
d_gene: -; abundance: -; j_gene: TRBJ2-1; v_gene: TRBV29-1; CDR3nt: TGCAGCGTTGAACTGGATAGGTACAATGAGCAGTTCTTC; CDR3aa: CSVELDRYNEQFF
d_gene: TRBD2; abundance: -; j_gene: TRBJ2-7; v_gene: TRBV2; CDR3nt: TGTGCCAGCAGTCCAAATAGCGGGGGGGCTAGTTACGAGCAGTACTTC; CDR3aa: CASSPNSGGASYEQYF
d_gene: -; abundance: few; j_gene: TRBJ2-2; v_gene: TRBV29-1; CDR3nt: TGCAGCGGAGGGGGTCACACCGGGGAGCTGTTTTTT; CDR3aa: CSGGGHTGELFF
d_gene: TRBD1; abundance: -; j_gene: TRBJ2-7; v_gene: TRBV28; CDR3nt: TGTGCCAGCAGTACTGCGGGACAGGGAAGGGGCGAGCAGTACTTC; CDR3aa: CASSTAGQGRGEQYF
d_gene: TRBD2; abundance: -; j_gene: TRBJ2-5; v_gene: TRBV7-2; CDR3nt: TGTGCCAGCAGCCGCGCGGGGGGAGAGACCCAGTACTTC; CDR3aa: CASSRAGGETQYF
d_gene: TRBD1; abundance: few; j_gene: TRBJ1-1; v_gene: TRBV7-9; CDR3nt: TGTGCCAGCAGCGGACAGGGCGGATCGAACACTGAAGCTTTCTTT; CDR3aa: CASSGQGGSNTEAFF
d_gene: -; abundance: -; j_gene: TRBJ1-2; v_gene: TRBV4-2; CDR3nt: TGTGCCAGCAGCCAAAAGGACAGTAACTATGGCTACACCTTC; CDR3aa: CASSQKDSNYGYTF
d_gene: -; abundance: -; j_gene: TRBJ2-2; v_gene: TRBV27; CDR3nt: TGTGCCAGCAGTTTACTCGCCGGGGAGCTGTTTTTT; CDR3aa: CASSLLAGELFF
d_gene: -; abundance: few; j_gene: TRBJ1-3; v_gene: TRBV29-1; CDR3nt: TGCAGCGTGCCCAATGGAAACACCATATATTTT; CDR3aa: CSVPNGNTIYF
d_gene: -; abundance: few; j_gene: TRBJ1-3; v_gene: TRBV27; CDR3nt: TGTGCCAGCAGGATGCTCTCCGGACCCCGAAACACCATATATTTT; CDR3aa: CASRMLSGPRNTIYF
d_gene: -; abundance: -; j_gene: TRBJ1-2; v_gene: TRBV19; CDR3nt: TGTGCCAGTAGTTCCCAATCCACAGCGGCTAACTATGGCTACACCTTC; CDR3aa: CASSSQSTAANYGYTF
d_gene: -; abundance: -; j_gene: TRBJ2-5; v_gene: TRBV7-9; CDR3nt: TGTGCCAGCAGCTTAGGTCGGGGAGAGACCCAGTACTTC; CDR3aa: CASSLGRGETQYF
d_gene: -; abundance: -; j_gene: TRBJ2-7; v_gene: TRBV19; CDR3nt: TGTGCCAGTAGTATGACAGATACCTCCTACGAGCAGTACTTC; CDR3aa: CASSMTDTSYEQYF
d_gene: TRBD1; abundance: once; j_gene: TRBJ1-2; v_gene: TRBV25-1; CDR3nt: TGTGCCAGCAGTGATCCCGGGACAGCCTTTAGAGGCTACACCTTC; CDR3aa: CASSDPGTAFRGYTF
d_gene: TRBD2; abundance: -; j_gene: TRBJ2-3; v_gene: TRBV18; CDR3nt: TGTGCCAGCTCACACGGGGGGGTCACAGATACGCAGTATTTT; CDR3aa: CASSHGGVTDTQYF
d_gene: TRBD1; abundance: -; j_gene: TRBJ2-3; v_gene: TRBV4-2; CDR3nt: TGTGCCAGCAGCCCTTGGACAGGGGGCAAAGTAGATACGCAGTATTTT; CDR3aa: CASSPWTGGKVDTQYF
d_gene: -; abundance: -; j_gene: TRBJ2-7; v_gene: TRBV5-1; CDR3nt: TGCGCCAGCAGCTTGGACGGGGGAATAAATGAGCAGTACTTC; CDR3aa: CASSLDGGINEQYF
d_gene: TRBD2; abundance: once; j_gene: TRBJ2-5; v_gene: TRBV10-3; CDR3nt: TGTGCCATCAGTGAGGCAACTAGCGGGGGGCCCTACCAAGAGACCCAGTACTTC; CDR3aa: CAISEATSGGPYQETQYF
d_gene: -; abundance: -; j_gene: TRBJ2-4; v_gene: TRBV29-1; CDR3nt: TGCAGCGTTGAAGGGACGAGTCGGGCCAAAAACATTCAGTACTTC; CDR3aa: CSVEGTSRAKNIQYF
d_gene: -; abundance: -; j_gene: TRBJ2-4; v_gene: TRBV4-3; CDR3nt: TGCGCCAGCAGCCAAGATTATTCTCTAGCCAAAAACATTCAGTACTTC; CDR3aa: CASSQDYSLAKNIQYF
d_gene: TRBD1; abundance: once; j_gene: TRBJ1-2; v_gene: TRBV6-6; CDR3nt: TGTGCCAGCAGTTACGACCAGGGGGCGATCTATGGCTACACCTTC; CDR3aa: CASSYDQGAIYGYTF
d_gene: TRBD1; abundance: -; j_gene: TRBJ2-2; v_gene: TRBV7-2; CDR3nt: TGTGCCAGCCCTAGCACCCAGACAGGGGGCCCCACCGGGGAGCTGTTTTTT; CDR3aa: CASPSTQTGGPTGELFF
d_gene: -; abundance: -; j_gene: TRBJ2-3; v_gene: TRBV7-8; CDR3nt: TGTGCCAGCAGCTTAGGTTCAGCGACCCACACAGATACGCAGTATTTT; CDR3aa: CASSLGSATHTDTQYF
d_gene: -; abundance: once; j_gene: TRBJ1-2; v_gene: TRBV5-6; CDR3nt: TGTGCCAGCAGTTTTACGGGGGGCTACACCTTC; CDR3aa: CASSFTGGYTF
d_gene: -; abundance: -; j_gene: TRBJ2-7; v_gene: TRBV5-1; CDR3nt: TGCGCCAGCAGCTTGTCGTCCAGCCTCACCTCCTCCTACGAGCAGTACTTC; CDR3aa: CASSLSSSLTSSYEQYF
d_gene: -; abundance: -; j_gene: TRBJ2-7; v_gene: TRBV5-1; CDR3nt: TGCGCCAGCAGCTTGGCAGCAGGAGACTACGAGCAGTACTTC; CDR3aa: CASSLAAGDYEQYF